Presented here are 9 T cell receptor beta chains from one specimen sequenced in a study of T cells after posttransplantation cyclophosphamide. A marrow graft followed busulfan-fludarabine conditioning, with cyclophosphamide on days +3 and +4. Assay: immunoSEQ multiplex PCR; the TCRdb copy retains only in-frame clones and omits some. This set yields more than 950 clones and no singletons; the top ten hold about 40%. The material was PBMCs, obtained 84 days after allogeneic stem cell transplant with posttransplant cyclophosphamide. The receptors were sampled from a male patient aged 25 to 39 who received an allogeneic stem cell transplant from a related donor, was CMV-positive, and had no GVHD. Some T cells may be the graft donor's.

By its share, this clone is medium-sized (0.01 to 0.1%). The chain employs TRBV9 and TRBJ1-3; weak D call: TRBD1 (5 bases). Germline V gene sequence: CDR1 SGDLS, CDR2 YYNGEE. CDR3 length: 15 residues. Trimming took 0 bases from V and 2 from J, leaving 9 bases between them. The CDR3: CASSVGGGTGNTIYF. The CDR3 DNA follows: TGTGCCAGCAGCGTAGGGGGGGGGACTGGAAACACCATATATTTT. Full variable domain (remainder filled in from reference TRBV9 and TRBJ1-3): DSGVTQTPKHLITATGQRVTLRCSPRSGDLSVYWYQQSLDQGLQFLIQYYNGEERAKGNILERFSAQQFPDLHSELNLSSLELGDSALYFCASSVGGGTGNTIYFGEGSWLTVV.

By share, this clone counts as medium-sized. This rearrangement joins TRBV12-3 or TRBV12-4 to TRBJ2-1; D is unclear. V was pared by 3 bases and J by 9 bases, with 18 bases between. CDR3 size: 15 residues. CDR3 DNA: TGTGCCAGCAGTTTTAGGAGTGTAGGGCTGGGTGAGCAGTTCTTC. It specifies CASSFRSVGLGEQFF.

Judged by abundance, this clone is medium-sized (0.01 to 0.1%). V is TRBV2 and J is TRBJ1-2; 7 bases are a match to TRBD1. The germline gives CDR1 SNHLY, CDR2 FYNNEI. The CDR3 length is 14 residues. The V gene end was trimmed by 4 bases and the J gene end by 9 bases; junction bases not matched to a gene: 11. CDR3: CASSVTGDPISYTF. In nucleotides, the CDR3 is TGTGCCAGCAGTGTTACAGGGGACCCCATTAGCTACACCTTC. Complete variable domain (other parts from reference TRBV2 and TRBJ1-2): EPEVTQTPSHQVTQMGQEVILRCVPISNHLYFYWYRQILGQKVEFLVSFYNNEISEKSEIFDDQFSVERPDGSNFTLKIRSTKLEDSAMYFCASSVTGDPISYTFGSGTRLTVV.

This clone ranks as medium-sized. The chain uses TRBV11-3 and TRBJ1-5; D is possibly TRBD1 (5 bases). Germline-derived CDR1 and CDR2 are SGHNT and YENEEA. This CDR3 is 15 amino acids long. Trimming removed 0 bases at V and 7 bases at J, with 13 bases between. CDR3 coding DNA: TGTGCCAGCAGCTTAGATCTCCAGGGTCGGCAGCCCCAGCATTTT. Its protein is CASSLDLQGRQPQHF.

This clone appeared many times. This chain links TRBV24-1 with TRBJ1-2, with TRBD1 matching 9 bases. Germline V gene data show CDR1 as KGHDR and CDR2 as SFDVKD. J gave up 2 bases and V 4 bases, and 4 bases lay outside the gene matches. CDR3 length: 15 residues. The CDR3 bases are TGTGCCACCAGTGACCAAACAGGGGGCAACTATGGCTACACCTTC. Amino acid sequence: CATSDQTGGNYGYTF.

This clone ranks as medium-sized. The chain uses TRBV7-2 and TRBJ2-7; 8 bases are a match to TRBD2. Per the germline V gene, CDR1 is SGHTA and CDR2 is FQGNSA. This CDR3 contains 13 residues. J gave up 6 bases and V 5 bases, and 6 bases lay outside the gene matches. The chain's CDR3 is CASSQMSGSEQYF. The DNA for the CDR3 is TGTGCCAGCAGCCAAATGAGCGGGAGCGAGCAGTACTTC.

This clone showed up many times. The chain combines TRBV9 with TRBJ2-2; D may be TRBD2 (6 bases). The V gene's germline CDR1 is SGDLS and CDR2 YYNGEE. V was cut by 0 bases and J by 0 bases, with 9 bases left in between. The CDR3 has 16 amino acids. CDR3 sequence: CASSVVAGSNTGELFF. The CDR3 DNA sequence: TGTGCCAGCAGCGTAGTGGCGGGGTCGAACACCGGGGAGCTGTTTTTT.

This clone came up many times. The gene calls are TRBV7-6 and TRBJ2-6; D is unclear. Per the germline V gene, CDR1 is SGHVS and CDR2 is FNYEAQ. This CDR3 has 16 residues. Trimming pared 1 base from V and 2 bases from J, leaving 9 bases between. For the CDR3, the DNA is TGTGCCAGCAGCTTAGATGCGTTGACTGGGGCCAACGTCCTGACTTTC. This encodes CASSLDALTGANVLTF.

By proportion, this clone is medium-sized. This rearrangement joins TRBV19 to TRBJ2-2; the match to TRBD1 covers 9 bases. J gave up 10 bases and V 6 bases, and 9 bases lay outside the gene matches. The CDR3 spans 14 residues. Germline loops: CDR1 LNHDA, CDR2 SQIVND (reference sequence). Written as DNA, the CDR3 is TGTGCCAGTAGGGACAGGGGTAAATCTATGGAGCTGTTTTTT. Translated: CASRDRGKSMELFF.